This T cell receptor beta chain was sequenced for a study of Tregs in tolerant kidney transplant recipients. Study in general: Sorting after B cell culture yielded CD25+CD127- and 4-1BB+CD40L- CD4+ cells. Antibodies separated recipient from donor cells. Study conclusions and caveats: Findings come from small patient numbers and require larger validation. Changing PCR primers prevented nucleotide comparison between some patients' samples.

A note on this clone: Its antigen is not identified.

Libraries were prepared by immunoSEQ multiplex PCR; TCRdb keeps only in-frame clonotypes and omits some of them. Of roughly 10,000 clones in the sample, about 90% are singletons; the top ten hold approximately 6%. The CDR3 is 14 residues long. V shed 2 bases and J shed 4 bases, with 9 bases lying between them. Per the germline V gene, CDR1 is MNHEY and CDR2 is SMNVEV (reference sequence). The sequencing here drew on Tregs from blood cultured with allogeneic cells, taken before the transplant. The chain carries TRBV27 and TRBJ2-1; D ambiguous. The TCR sequence derives from a human patient who received a combined kidney and bone marrow transplant. Here the CDR3 DNA reads TGTGCCAGCAGTTTACAGCGTATTTACAATGAGCAGTTCTTC. As protein: CASSLQRIYNEQFF.